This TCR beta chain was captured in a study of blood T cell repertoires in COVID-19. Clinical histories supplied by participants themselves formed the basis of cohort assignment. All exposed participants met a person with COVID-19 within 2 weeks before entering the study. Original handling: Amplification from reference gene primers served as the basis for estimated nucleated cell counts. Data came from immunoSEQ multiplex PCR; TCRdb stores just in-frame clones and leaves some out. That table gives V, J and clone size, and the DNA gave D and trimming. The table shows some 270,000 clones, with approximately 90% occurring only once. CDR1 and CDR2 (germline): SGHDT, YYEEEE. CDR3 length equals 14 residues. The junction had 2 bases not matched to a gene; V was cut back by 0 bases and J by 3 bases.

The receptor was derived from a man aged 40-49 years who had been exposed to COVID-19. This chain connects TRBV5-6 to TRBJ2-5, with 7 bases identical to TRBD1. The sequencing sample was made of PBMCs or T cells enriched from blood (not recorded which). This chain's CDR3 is CASSLEGQEETQYF. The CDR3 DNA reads TGTGCCAGCAGCTTGGAAGGACAGGAAGAGACCCAGTACTTC. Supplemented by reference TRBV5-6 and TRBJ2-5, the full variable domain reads DAGVTQSPTHLIKTRGQQVTLRCSPKSGHDTVSWYQQALGQGPQFIFQYYEEEERQRGNFPDRFSGHQFPNYSSELNVNALLLGDSALYLCASSLEGQEETQYFGPGTRLLVL.